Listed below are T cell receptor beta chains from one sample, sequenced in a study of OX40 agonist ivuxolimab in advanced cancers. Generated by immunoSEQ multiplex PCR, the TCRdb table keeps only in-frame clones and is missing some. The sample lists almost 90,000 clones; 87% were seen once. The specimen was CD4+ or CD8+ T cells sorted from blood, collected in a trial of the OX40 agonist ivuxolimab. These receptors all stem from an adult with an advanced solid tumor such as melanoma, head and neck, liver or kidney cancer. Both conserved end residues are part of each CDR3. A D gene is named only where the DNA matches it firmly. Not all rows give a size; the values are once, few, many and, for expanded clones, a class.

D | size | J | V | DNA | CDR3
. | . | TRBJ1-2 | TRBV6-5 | TGTGCCAGCAGTTACTTAAGGACATCTGGCTACACCTTC | CASSYLRTSGYTF
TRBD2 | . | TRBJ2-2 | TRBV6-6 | TGTGCCAGCGTGCGCGGGAGTAGCACCGGGGAGCTGTTTTTT | CASVRGSSTGELFF
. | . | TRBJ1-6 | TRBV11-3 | TGTGCCAGCAGCCTCAGTTCTTTTAATTCACCCCTCCACTTT | CASSLSSFNSPLHF
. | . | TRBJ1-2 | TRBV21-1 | TGTGCCAGTCCCGGGACAGGGACTAACTATGGCTACACCTTC | CASPGTGTNYGYTF
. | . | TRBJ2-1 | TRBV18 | TGTGCCAGCTCACCACTAAGCGGAGGCTACAATGAGCAGTTCTTC | CASSPLSGGYNEQFF
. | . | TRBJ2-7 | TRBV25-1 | TGTGCCAGCAGTGCCAGATCCTACGAGCAGTACTTC | CASSARSYEQYF
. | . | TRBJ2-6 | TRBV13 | TGTGCCAGCAGCTCGTCGGGTGCCAACGTCCTGACTTTC | CASSSSGANVLTF
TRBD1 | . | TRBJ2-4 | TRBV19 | TGTGCCAGTAGTATACCAGGGGGAGACATTCAGTACTTC | CASSIPGGDIQYF
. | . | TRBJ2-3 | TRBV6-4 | TGTGCCAGCAGTGACGAGGGGATAGGGACAGATACGCAGTATTTT | CASSDEGIGTDTQYF
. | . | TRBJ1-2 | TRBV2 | TGTGCCAGCAGTGAAGAGAGTTATGGCTACACCTTC | CASSEESYGYTF
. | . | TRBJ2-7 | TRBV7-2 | TGTGCCAGCAGCTTTAGCCCGGGGACCAACTACGAGCAGTACTTC | CASSFSPGTNYEQYF
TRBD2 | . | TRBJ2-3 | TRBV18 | TGTGCCAGCTCAACTAGCGGGGGGGCTGAAGATACGCAGTATTTT | CASSTSGGAEDTQYF
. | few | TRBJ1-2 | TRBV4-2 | TGTGCCAGCAGCCCCGGGCGGAATGGCTACACCTTC | CASSPGRNGYTF
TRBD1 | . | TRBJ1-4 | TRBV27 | TGTGCCAGCAGTGAGGACAGGGCAATCGAAAAACTGTTTTTT | CASSEDRAIEKLFF
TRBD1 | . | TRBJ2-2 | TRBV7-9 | TGTGCCAGCAGCTCACCACCGGGACAGAACTCCGGGGAGCTGTTTTTT | CASSSPPGQNSGELFF